These 20 T cell receptor beta chains share one sample of origin, sequenced in a study of blood T cell repertoires in COVID-19. The assay was immunoSEQ multiplex PCR, and TCRdb's table has in-frame clones only and misses some. In the table there are around 200,000 clones, 86% of which are singletons. Specimen: PBMCs or T cells enriched from blood (not recorded which). All receptors come from a woman under 40 who had been exposed to COVID-19.

This clone was seen a handful of times. This chain joins TRBV27 and TRBJ1-6, with 8 bases matching TRBD1. CDR3 size: 14 residues. The trim removed 7 bases at V and 7 bases at J, leaving 6 bases unmatched. Germline V gene lookup returns CDR1 MNHEY and CDR2 SMNVEV (reference sequence). The CDR3 here is CASKGQAQNSPLHF. The CDR3 DNA follows: TGTGCCAGCAAGGGACAGGCCCAAAATTCACCCCTCCACTTT.

This chain uses TRBV7-9 with TRBJ1-2; no definite D call. The germline CDR1 and CDR2 sequences are SEHNR and FQNEAQ (reference sequence). The CDR3 sequence is 12 residues long. The germline V and J ends were trimmed by 4 bases and 2 bases, with 5 bases remaining between them. CDR3 DNA sequence: TGTGCCAGCAGCTCAGAAAACTATGGCTACACCTTC. It yields the protein CASSSENYGYTF.

This chain uses TRBV7-2 with TRBJ2-7; TRBD1 aligns across 8 bases. The length of the CDR3 is 14 residues. Germline CDR1 reads SGHTA; CDR2 reads FQGNSA. V gave up 8 bases and J gave up 7 bases; unmatched junction bases: 13. DNA for the CDR3: TGTGCCAGCTACGACAGGGGCCTACCAGGGGAGCAGTACTTC. Translated: CASYDRGLPGEQYF.

The chain uses TRBV18 and TRBJ1-2; D is unresolved. CDR3 size: 13 residues. Germline V gene data show CDR1 as KGHSH and CDR2 as LQKENI. V was shortened by 2 bases and J by 6 bases, with 10 bases between the two germline ends. The CDR3 sequence is CASSPDPGNGYTF. The DNA for the CDR3 is TGTGCCAGCTCACCAGATCCGGGAAATGGCTACACCTTC.

This chain joins TRBV9 and TRBJ1-1, with 12 bases identical to TRBD1. The germline gives CDR1 SGDLS, CDR2 YYNGEE. Trimming at V came to 3 bases and at J to 6 bases, leaving 6 bases not matched to a gene. The CDR3 extends over 15 amino acids. The CDR3 nucleotides are TGTGCCAGCAGCGAAGGGGGACAGGGGGCCGCTGAAGCTTTCTTT. The encoded protein is CASSEGGQGAAEAFF.

The V gene is TRBV7-2, the J gene TRBJ1-2; a weak D match, TRBD1 (5 bases). Per germline, CDR1 SGHTA and CDR2 FQGNSA. The CDR3 sequence is 15 residues long. V was cut by 0 bases and J by 8 bases, with 16 bases left in between. CDR3 sequence reads: CASSLAFGGSGGYTF. The CDR3 nucleotides read TGTGCCAGCAGCTTAGCGTTCGGGGGGTCTGGCGGCTACACCTTC.

V usage is TRBV4-2 and J usage is TRBJ1-2; perhaps TRBD1 as D (6 bases). CDR3 length equals 15 residues. The germline gives CDR1 LGHNA, CDR2 YNFKEQ. With 0 bases removed from V and 6 bases from J, the gap between germline ends came to 14 bases. DNA of the CDR3: TGTGCCAGCAGCCAAGATGGGCAGGGGAGCGATGGCTACACCTTC. Translation gives CASSQDGQGSDGYTF.

The V gene is TRBV7-9, the J gene TRBJ2-7, with TRBD1 identical over 10 bases. CDR3 length equals 16 residues. V was clipped by 5 bases and J by 2 bases; unmatched bases: 9. Germline V gene sequence: CDR1 SEHNR, CDR2 FQNEAQ (reference sequence). In DNA form, the CDR3 reads TGTGCCAGCAGCCCCCCCCGACAGGGGGCGGCCTACGAGCAGTACTTC. Translated, it gives CASSPPRQGAAYEQYF.

The genes are TRBV2 and TRBJ1-2; D perhaps matches TRBD1 (6 bases). There are 15 residues in the CDR3. CDR1 is SNHLY and CDR2 is FYNNEI in the germline V gene. V gave up 2 bases and J gave up 2 bases, with 12 bases separating them. In DNA, the CDR3 is TGTGCCAGCAGTGAACAACAGGGAATGAACTATGGCTACACCTTC. Protein sequence: CASSEQQGMNYGYTF.

This chain connects TRBV11-3 to TRBJ2-3; 11 bases map to TRBD1. Germline V gene sequence: CDR1 SGHNT, CDR2 YENEEA. The CDR3 sequence is 16 residues long. Trimming cost V 5 bases and J 1 base; bases outside gene matches: 5. As DNA, the CDR3 is TGTGCCAGCAGCATCGGACAGGGGGCAGGCACAGATACGCAGTATTTT. Amino acid sequence: CASSIGQGAGTDTQYF. The complete variable domain, with remaining parts taken from reference TRBV11-3 and TRBJ2-3, reads EAGVVQSPRYKIIEKKQPVAFWCNPISGHNTLYWYLQNLGQGPELLIRYENEEAVDDSQLPKDRFSAERLKGVDSTLKIQPAELGDSAVYLCASSIGQGAGTDTQYFGPGTRLTVL.

This clone has just one count. The chain links TRBV18 to TRBJ2-5; 10 nucleotides match TRBD1. CDR1 and CDR2 (germline): KGHSH, LQKENI. Losses at the gene ends were 1 base for V and 5 bases for J; bases not matched to a gene: 4. CDR3 length equals 15 residues. The CDR3 DNA sequence: TGTGCCAGCTCACCACGGGACAGGGGCGAGGAGACCCAGTACTTC. Translating gives CASSPRDRGEETQYF.

The genes are TRBV4-2 and TRBJ1-1; 7 nucleotides line up with TRBD1. Germline CDR1 and CDR2: LGHNA and YNFKEQ. Germline trimming cut 4 bases from V and 1 base from J; bases unmatched to any gene: 6. This CDR3 spans 15 amino acids. CDR3 sequence: CASSPTGTANTEAFF. The CDR3, as DNA: TGTGCCAGCAGCCCCACTGGGACAGCGAACACTGAAGCTTTCTTT.

The chain employs TRBV6-1 and TRBJ2-7; 11 bases fit TRBD2. Unmatched junction bases numbered 5, after V lost 0 bases and J lost 1 base. Germline assignment: CDR1 MNHNS and CDR2 SASEGT. The length of the CDR3 is 17 residues. The CDR3 DNA sequence: TGTGCCAGCAGTGAAGCGGCCGGGACTAGCGGATCCTACGAGCAGTACTTC. It specifies CASSEAAGTSGSYEQYF.

The chain joins TRBV15 to TRBJ1-2; 8 bases line up with TRBD1. CDR1 LNHNV and CDR2 YYDKDF come from the germline V gene (reference sequence). The V segment lost 4 bases and the J segment 0 bases; nucleotides outside the gene matches: 4. CDR3 size: 15 residues. In DNA, the CDR3 is TGTGCCACCAGCACTCGGACAGGGACTAACTATGGCTACACCTTC. Translating it yields CATSTRTGTNYGYTF.

The rearrangement uses TRBV2 and TRBJ2-7; D might be TRBD1 (5 bases). The V end was cut by 5 bases, the J end by 7 bases, with 21 bases between. Germline values: CDR1 SNHLY, CDR2 FYNNEI. CDR3 length equals 15 residues. This chain's CDR3 is CASSSNQGTAQEQYF. The CDR3 region has the DNA TGTGCCAGCAGTAGTAATCAGGGAACGGCTCAAGAGCAGTACTTC.

The rearrangement joins TRBV11-3 to TRBJ2-7, with TRBD2 matching over 7 bases. The V gene end was trimmed by 5 bases and the J gene end by 4 bases; junction bases not matched to a gene: 11. CDR1 is SGHNT, CDR2 YENEEA, per germline. This CDR3 contains 15 residues. CDR3: CASSGTSGGGYEQYF. The CDR3 DNA reads as TGTGCCAGCAGCGGGACGAGCGGCGGGGGTTACGAGCAGTACTTC.

This clone has only one observation. The rearrangement joins TRBV6-5 to TRBJ2-1; 9 bases map to TRBD1. V was clipped by 7 bases and J by 2 bases; unmatched bases: 6. In germline, CDR1 is MNHEY, CDR2 SVGAGI. The CDR3 contains 15 residues. This CDR3 reads CASTQGTGTYNEQFF. The CDR3 nucleotides read TGTGCCAGCACCCAAGGGACAGGGACCTACAATGAGCAGTTCTTC.

V and J are TRBV5-4 and TRBJ2-3; TRBD2 matches 10 bases. Germline CDR1 and CDR2: SGHNT and YYREEE (reference sequence). The CDR3 runs to 16 residues. V lost 4 bases, J lost 3 bases, and 8 bases stayed unmatched. This CDR3 reads CASSVSGGAKTDTQYF. The CDR3 bases are TGTGCCAGCAGCGTGAGCGGGGGGGCCAAAACAGATACGCAGTATTTT.

The rearrangement links TRBV10-2 to TRBJ2-2; D is possibly TRBD1 (5 bases). This CDR3 region has 14 residues. Trimming stripped 8 bases from V and 6 bases from J, with 16 bases between. Germline V gene sequence: CDR1 WSHSY, CDR2 SAAADI. The CDR3, as DNA: TGCGCCAGCTCCTTTTACAGGTCACCCGGGGAGCTGTTTTTT. This sequence encodes CASSFYRSPGELFF.

The DNA of the CDR3 is TGTGCCAGCAGTGAAAACGAGGAAGCTTTCTTT. Translated: CASSENEEAFF. The V and J genes are TRBV25-1 and TRBJ1-1; D gene unclear. From germline, CDR1 is MGHDK and CDR2 SYGVNS. The CDR3 runs 11 residues. Trimming left V 2 bases short and J 8 bases short, with 6 bases between.